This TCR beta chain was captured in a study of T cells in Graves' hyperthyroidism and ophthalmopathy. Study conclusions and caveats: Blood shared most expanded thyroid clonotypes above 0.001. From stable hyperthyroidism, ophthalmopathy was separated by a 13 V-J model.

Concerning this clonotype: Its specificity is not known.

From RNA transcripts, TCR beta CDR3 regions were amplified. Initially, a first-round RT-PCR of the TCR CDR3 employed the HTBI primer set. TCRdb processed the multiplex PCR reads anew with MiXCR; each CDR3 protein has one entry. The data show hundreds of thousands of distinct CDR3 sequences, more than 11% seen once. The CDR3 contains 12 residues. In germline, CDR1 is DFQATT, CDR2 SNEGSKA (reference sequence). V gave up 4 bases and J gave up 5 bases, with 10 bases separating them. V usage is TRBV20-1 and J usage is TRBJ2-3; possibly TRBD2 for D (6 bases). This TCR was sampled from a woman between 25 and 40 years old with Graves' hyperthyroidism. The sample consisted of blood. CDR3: CSATDYQDTQYF. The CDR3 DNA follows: TGCAGTGCTACGGACTATCAAGATACGCAGTATTTT.